Listed below are T cell receptor beta chains from one sample, sequenced in a study of vaccination and CD4 T cells after COVID-19. No antigen has been identified for these receptors. TCRdb redid the calling of the PCR reads with MiXCR, one entry per CDR3 protein. This sample has approximately 17,000 distinct CDR3 sequences, with roughly 60% found just once. Specimen: CD4+ T cells from blood, cultured in vitro, collected before SARS-CoV-2 vaccination. The receptors were gathered from a human donor who had recovered from COVID-19. Each CDR3 is given with its conserved first and last residue. The D gene is left open where the match is weak. Clone size appears in some rows only: once, few, many, or a class for an expanded clone.

j_gene: TRBJ1-1; v_gene: TRBV18; d_gene: -; abundance: -; CDR3aa: CASSLAGAMNTEAFF; CDR3nt: TGTGCCAGCTCACTCGCCGGGGCCATGAACACTGAAGCTTTCTTT
j_gene: TRBJ2-7; v_gene: TRBV7-2; d_gene: TRBD2; abundance: -; CDR3aa: CASSLPGTSDKYEQYF; CDR3nt: TGTGCCAGCAGTCTCCCCGGGACTAGCGACAAATACGAGCAGTACTTC
j_gene: TRBJ2-7; v_gene: TRBV12-3/TRBV12-4; d_gene: -; abundance: -; CDR3aa: CASGTKSSYEQYF; CDR3nt: TGTGCCAGCGGTACTAAGAGCTCCTACGAGCAGTACTTC
j_gene: TRBJ1-5; v_gene: TRBV19; d_gene: -; abundance: few; CDR3aa: CASSPWESTPNQPQHF; CDR3nt: TGTGCCAGTAGCCCATGGGAGAGCACCCCGAATCAGCCCCAGCATTTT
j_gene: TRBJ2-2; v_gene: TRBV20-1; d_gene: -; abundance: few; CDR3aa: CSARDRWLVSGELFF; CDR3nt: TGCAGTGCTAGAGATCGATGGCTAGTCTCCGGGGAGCTGTTTTTT
j_gene: TRBJ1-5; v_gene: TRBV27; d_gene: -; abundance: few; CDR3aa: CASSLEGGNQPQHF; CDR3nt: TGTGCCAGCAGTTTAGAGGGGGGCAATCAGCCCCAGCATTTT
j_gene: TRBJ1-2; v_gene: TRBV6-1; d_gene: -; abundance: once; CDR3aa: CASRVGQLYGYTF; CDR3nt: TGTGCCAGCAGAGTAGGACAGCTCTATGGTTACACCTTC
j_gene: TRBJ2-1; v_gene: TRBV7-9; d_gene: -; abundance: -; CDR3aa: CASSLGSLYEQFF; CDR3nt: TGTGCCAGCAGCTTAGGATCCCTGTATGAGCAGTTCTTC
j_gene: TRBJ1-2; v_gene: TRBV24-1; d_gene: -; abundance: -; CDR3aa: CATSGSGLGYGYTF; CDR3nt: TGTGCCACCAGTGGATCGGGGCTAGGCTATGGCTACACCTTC
j_gene: TRBJ2-7; v_gene: TRBV7-6; d_gene: TRBD2; abundance: -; CDR3aa: CASSSPSGRSSYEQYF; CDR3nt: TGTGCCAGCAGCTCCCCTAGCGGGAGGAGCTCCTACGAGCAGTACTTC
j_gene: TRBJ1-2; v_gene: TRBV28; d_gene: -; abundance: -; CDR3aa: CASSPLRDNNYGYTF; CDR3nt: TGTGCCAGCAGCCCCCTCCGGGACAACAACTATGGCTACACCTTC
j_gene: TRBJ2-5; v_gene: TRBV20-1; d_gene: TRBD1; abundance: -; CDR3aa: CSARGGGETQYF; CDR3nt: TGCAGTGCTCGAGGGGGCGGGGAGACCCAGTACTTC
j_gene: TRBJ2-7; v_gene: TRBV20-1; d_gene: TRBD1; abundance: few; CDR3aa: CSASSLRGTGGFEQYF; CDR3nt: TGCAGTGCTAGTTCCCTACGCGGGACAGGGGGTTTTGAGCAGTACTTC
j_gene: TRBJ1-2; v_gene: TRBV28; d_gene: TRBD1; abundance: -; CDR3aa: CASSPGQDYGYTF; CDR3nt: TGTGCCAGCAGCCCGGGACAGGACTATGGCTACACCTTC
j_gene: TRBJ2-3; v_gene: TRBV7-9; d_gene: TRBD2; abundance: -; CDR3aa: CASSYGTSTDTQYF; CDR3nt: TGTGCCAGCAGCTACGGGACTAGTACAGATACGCAGTATTTT
j_gene: TRBJ2-3; v_gene: TRBV5-4; d_gene: -; abundance: -; CDR3aa: CASSSSRLPQYF; CDR3nt: TGTGCCAGCAGCTCCTCACGGCTCCCGCAGTATTTT
j_gene: TRBJ2-5; v_gene: TRBV4-1; d_gene: -; abundance: -; CDR3aa: CASSRIGVETQYF; CDR3nt: TGCGCCAGCAGCCGAATTGGAGTGGAGACCCAGTACTTC
j_gene: TRBJ2-2; v_gene: TRBV27; d_gene: -; abundance: -; CDR3aa: CASSLLSGELFF; CDR3nt: TGTGCCAGCAGTTTATTGAGCGGGGAGCTGTTTTTT
j_gene: TRBJ1-1; v_gene: TRBV20-1; d_gene: -; abundance: few; CDR3aa: CSASTQPNTEAFF; CDR3nt: TGCAGTGCTAGCACACAGCCGAACACTGAAGCTTTCTTT
j_gene: TRBJ2-2; v_gene: TRBV20-1; d_gene: TRBD2; abundance: -; CDR3aa: CSARDRGGWNTGELFF; CDR3nt: TGCAGTGCTAGAGATCGGGGGGGGTGGAACACCGGGGAGCTGTTTTTT
j_gene: TRBJ2-2; v_gene: TRBV6-1; d_gene: TRBD1; abundance: -; CDR3aa: CASSEAHPGGPGELFF; CDR3nt: TGTGCCAGCAGTGAAGCGCACCCAGGGGGCCCCGGGGAGCTGTTTTTT
j_gene: TRBJ2-7; v_gene: TRBV20-1; d_gene: -; abundance: -; CDR3aa: CSAASGGTSYEQYF; CDR3nt: TGCAGTGCTGCCTCAGGGGGGACCTCCTACGAGCAGTACTTC
j_gene: TRBJ2-1; v_gene: TRBV19; d_gene: -; abundance: -; CDR3aa: CASSNYSSYNEQFF; CDR3nt: TGTGCCAGTAGTAACTATAGCTCCTACAATGAGCAGTTCTTC
j_gene: TRBJ1-2; v_gene: TRBV20-1; d_gene: -; abundance: few; CDR3aa: CSAASGTYYGYTF; CDR3nt: TGCAGTGCTGCATCCGGGACCTACTATGGCTACACCTTC
j_gene: TRBJ2-5; v_gene: TRBV7-2; d_gene: -; abundance: -; CDR3aa: CASSLLYQETQYF; CDR3nt: TGTGCCAGCAGCTTGTTGTACCAAGAGACCCAGTACTTC
j_gene: TRBJ2-5; v_gene: TRBV30; d_gene: -; abundance: -; CDR3aa: CAWGSSGGETQYF; CDR3nt: TGTGCCTGGGGATCCTCTGGAGGGGAGACCCAGTACTTC
j_gene: TRBJ2-3; v_gene: TRBV4-1; d_gene: -; abundance: -; CDR3aa: CASSQPYEGLYF; CDR3nt: TGCGCCAGCAGCCAGCCTTACGAAGGTCTATATTTT
j_gene: TRBJ2-2; v_gene: TRBV6-5; d_gene: -; abundance: -; CDR3aa: CASSSPGTPSYTGELFF; CDR3nt: TGTGCCAGCAGTTCCCCCGGGACACCTTCTTACACCGGGGAGCTGTTTTTT